Listed here are 28 T cell receptor beta chains from one sample, sequenced in a study of blood T cell repertoires in COVID-19. The table came from immunoSEQ multiplex PCR; TCRdb's copy has only in-frame clones and leaves some out. Here the sample spans roughly 120,000 clones, about 83% being singletons. Sequences were obtained from peripheral blood. These receptors were taken from a man between 65 and 79 years old with acute or convalescent COVID-19.

The chain uses TRBV12-3 or TRBV12-4 and TRBJ1-2; D perhaps matches TRBD1 (5 bases). The ends were cut back, 5 bases at V and 9 bases at J, with 13 bases in the middle. CDR3 length equals 12 residues. The CDR3 region has the DNA TGTGCCAGCAGTGACCGGGGGTTCCGCTACACCTTC. Protein sequence: CASSDRGFRYTF.

This clone was seen just once. The rearrangement uses TRBV7-7 and TRBJ2-1; TRBD1 is a possible D gene (5 bases). From germline, CDR1 is SSHAT and CDR2 FNYEAQ (reference sequence). Trimming removed 6 bases at V and 8 bases at J, with 17 bases between. There are 14 residues in the CDR3. The CDR3 region is CASRPIGEGDEQFF. In DNA form, the CDR3 reads TGTGCCAGCAGACCGATAGGGGAAGGCGATGAGCAGTTCTTC.

The rearrangement joins TRBV7-6 to TRBJ2-3, with D tentatively TRBD2 (5 bases). The CDR3 covers 13 residues. In germline, CDR1 is SGHVS, CDR2 FNYEAQ. Trimming cost V 0 bases and J 6 bases, with 7 bases left between them. CDR3 loop: CASSLAGADTQYF. The CDR3 nucleotides read TGTGCCAGCAGCTTAGCGGGAGCCGATACGCAGTATTTT.

This sequence joins TRBV7-9 and TRBJ1-1; perhaps TRBD1 as D (6 bases). CDR3 size: 13 residues. Germline loops: CDR1 SEHNR, CDR2 FQNEAQ (reference sequence). Deletions cut 7 bases from V and 8 bases from J, with 17 bases between. DNA for the CDR3: TGTGCCAGCATCCCTGATAACGGACAGGAAGCTTTCTTT. Its protein is CASIPDNGQEAFF.

This chain connects TRBV15 to TRBJ1-6; D may be TRBD1 (5 bases). This CDR3 is built from 19 residues. V lost 2 bases and J lost 0, with 17 bases in between. Germline V CDR1 and CDR2: LNHNV, YYDKDF (reference sequence). In DNA, the CDR3 is TGTGCCACCAGCAGACACCGGCGGGGCTCAAGCTCCTATAATTCACCCCTCCACTTT. It is translated as CATSRHRRGSSSYNSPLHF.

The chain employs TRBV27 and TRBJ2-2, with D tentatively TRBD1 (6 bases). This CDR3 is built from 17 residues. Germline CDR1 is MNHEY and CDR2 is SMNVEV (reference sequence). Trimming pared 5 bases from V and 1 base from J, leaving 17 bases between. The DNA of the CDR3 is TGTGCCAGCAGTAGCGCGGGTGGGGGCTTGAACACCGGGGAGCTGTTTTTT. This sequence encodes CASSSAGGGLNTGELFF.

This rearrangement joins TRBV29-1 to TRBJ2-7; 7 nucleotides align to TRBD1. This CDR3 contains 14 residues. The germline V gene encodes CDR1 SQVTM and CDR2 ANQGSEA. J was trimmed by 0 bases and V by 4 bases; bases with no gene match: 6. CDR3 nucleotide sequence: TGCAGCGTTGCCCGGGACAGTTTCTCCTACGAGCAGTACTTC. Translated, it gives CSVARDSFSYEQYF.

V and J are TRBV6-5 and TRBJ2-1; the match to TRBD2 covers 11 bases. Germline values: CDR1 MNHEY, CDR2 SVGAGI. CDR3 length: 15 amino acids. The ends lost 5 bases at V and 4 bases at J; junction bases unmatched: 4. The CDR3, as DNA: TGTGCCAGCAGTCCCGGGACTAGCGGATACAATGAGCAGTTCTTC. This encodes CASSPGTSGYNEQFF.

This clone showed up just once. The V call is TRBV7-9, the J call TRBJ2-1; 7 bases fit TRBD1. Germline assignment: CDR1 SEHNR and CDR2 FQNEAQ (reference sequence). This CDR3 has 15 amino acids. V shed 5 bases, J shed 6 bases, and the junction held 10 bases outside the gene matches. The CDR3 DNA is TGTGCCAGCAGCCCGCCGGGACAGTCGGGCAATGAGCAGTTCTTC. This gives the protein CASSPPGQSGNEQFF.

DNA of the CDR3: TGTGCCAGCAGCCCGGGGGGGCCCTCCGGATCCTACAATGAGCAGTTCTTC. This encodes CASSPGGPSGSYNEQFF. V usage is TRBV5-4 and J usage is TRBJ2-1; 8 nucleotides align to TRBD2. Germline V CDR1 and CDR2: SGHNT, YYREEE (reference sequence). CDR3 length equals 17 residues. V was clipped by 4 bases and J by 1 base; unmatched bases: 10.

The rearrangement uses TRBV28 and TRBJ2-7, with D tentatively TRBD1 (6 bases). The germline V gene has CDR1 MDHEN and CDR2 SYDVKM. CDR3 size: 12 residues. Trimming took off 5 bases at V and 2 bases at J, with 7 bases between the two ends. The CDR3 sequence is CASSQGPYEQYF. The CDR3 region has the DNA TGTGCCAGCAGTCAGGGGCCCTACGAGCAGTACTTC.

The gene calls are TRBV29-1 and TRBJ2-2; 9 bases map to TRBD2. Trimming cost V 0 bases and J 4 bases; bases outside gene matches: 6. There are 16 residues in the CDR3. Per germline, CDR1 SQVTM and CDR2 ANQGSEA. In nucleotides, the CDR3 is TGCAGCGTTGAAGATTGGCGGGAGGGAAGCACCGGGGAGCTGTTTTTT. This gives the protein CSVEDWREGSTGELFF.

The CDR3 protein is CASSQWMGGSYNSPLHF. CDR3 nucleotides: TGCGCCAGCAGTCAATGGATGGGGGGCTCCTATAATTCACCCCTCCACTTT. The chain recombines TRBV23-1 with TRBJ1-6; TRBD1 is a possible D gene (5 bases). TRBV23-1 is given ORF status, its function remaining uncertain. The CDR3 has 17 amino acids. V lost 1 base, J lost 0 bases, and 10 bases lay in between.

As regards this clone: The identical CDR3 is also encoded by other nucleotide sequences in the sample. The chain links TRBV18 to TRBJ1-1, with D possibly being TRBD1 (6 bases). V was pared by 4 bases and J by 1 base, with 7 bases between. Germline V gene lookup returns CDR1 KGHSH and CDR2 LQKENI. The CDR3 has 13 residues. In nucleotides, the CDR3 is TGTGCCAGCTCACAGGGGGAGAACACTGAAGCTTTCTTT. It encodes CASSQGENTEAFF.

V is TRBV6-1 and J is TRBJ2-4; possibly TRBD1 for D (5 bases). Trimming stripped 3 bases from V and 1 base from J, with 10 bases between. The CDR3 has 15 residues. Looked up from germline, CDR1 is MNHNS and CDR2 is SASEGT. CDR3 DNA sequence: TGTGCCAGCAGTGATCGACAGCCGGCCAAAAACATTCAGTACTTC. The encoded protein is CASSDRQPAKNIQYF.

The chain recombines TRBV9 with TRBJ2-2; D is unclear. The length of the CDR3 is 14 residues. V gave up 0 bases and J gave up 4 bases, with 7 bases separating them. Germline V gene lookup returns CDR1 SGDLS and CDR2 YYNGEE. The DNA for the CDR3 is TGTGCCAGCAGCGTAGGGGCCAGCACCGGGGAGCTGTTTTTT. It encodes CASSVGASTGELFF.

The V gene is TRBV7-9, the J gene TRBJ2-1; the match to TRBD2 covers 10 bases. After removal of 4 bases from V and 5 bases from J, the junction contained 5 bases not matched to a gene. This CDR3 is built from 15 residues. CDR1 and CDR2 from the germline V gene are SEHNR and FQNEAQ (reference sequence). CDR3 nucleotides: TGTGCCAGCAGCTCGCTAGCGGGGGCCGACAATGAGCAGTTCTTC. It specifies CASSSLAGADNEQFF.

The chain is built from TRBV10-3 and TRBJ2-7; the D gene is possibly TRBD2 (6 bases). Deletions cut 0 bases from V and 2 bases from J, with 8 bases between. CDR3 length: 14 residues. Germline V gene sequence: CDR1 ENHRY, CDR2 SYGVKD. The CDR3 reads CAISESGTAYEQYF. CDR3 DNA sequence: TGTGCCATCAGTGAGTCGGGGACTGCCTACGAGCAGTACTTC.

This clone has at least ten counts. The chain carries TRBV5-1 and TRBJ2-2; the D is unclear. Germline lookup yields CDR1 SGHRS and CDR2 YFSETQ. The CDR3 length is 11 residues. Trimming took 4 bases from V and 8 from J, leaving 6 bases between them. CDR3 sequence reads: CASSGEGELFF. Written as DNA, the CDR3 is TGCGCCAGCAGCGGTGAGGGGGAGCTGTTTTTT.

This clone was seen a few times. V usage is TRBV5-4 and J usage is TRBJ2-3; TRBD2 matches at 8 bases. CDR3 length: 14 residues. V was pared by 2 bases and J by 6 bases, with 5 bases of the junction left unmatched. Germline CDR1 reads SGHNT; CDR2 reads YYREEE (reference sequence). CDR3 in amino acids: CASSFGQRGDTQYF. DNA of the CDR3: TGTGCCAGCAGCTTCGGGCAGCGGGGGGATACGCAGTATTTT.

This clone turned up a few times. V gene TRBV9 combines with J gene TRBJ2-3; a weak D match, TRBD2 (6 bases). Germline CDR1 reads SGDLS; CDR2 reads YYNGEE. This CDR3 region has 15 residues. V was pared by 4 bases and J by 4 bases, with 16 bases between. CDR3 sequence: CASSRTPGEPDTQYF. CDR3 bases: TGTGCCAGCAGCCGTACGCCGGGAGAGCCAGATACGCAGTATTTT.

The rearrangement links TRBV19 to TRBJ1-2; D may be TRBD1 (5 bases). Trimming took 0 bases from V and 3 from J, leaving 11 bases between them. Germline lookup yields CDR1 LNHDA and CDR2 SQIVND (reference sequence). The CDR3 is 15 residues long. The CDR3 nucleotides read TGTGCCAGTAGTATAGAGGGGCGGGGATACTATGGCTACACCTTC. The encoded protein is CASSIEGRGYYGYTF.

The V and J genes are TRBV2 and TRBJ1-1, with 8 positions matching TRBD1. The CDR3 contains 14 residues. Trimming took 8 bases from V and 4 from J; bases not matched to a gene: 9. Per the germline V gene, CDR1 is SNHLY and CDR2 is FYNNEI. CDR3 in amino acids: CASGITGGGTEAFF. The DNA of the CDR3 is TGTGCCAGCGGGATTACAGGGGGGGGCACTGAAGCTTTCTTT.

The chain carries TRBV5-6 and TRBJ2-7; no clear D. Trimming took 2 bases from V and 0 from J, leaving 6 bases between them. The CDR3 extends over 13 amino acids. Per the germline V gene, CDR1 is SGHDT and CDR2 is YYEEEE. The chain's CDR3 is CASSFGHSYEQYF. CDR3 bases: TGTGCCAGCAGCTTCGGTCACTCCTACGAGCAGTACTTC.

The rearrangement joins TRBV4-2 to TRBJ2-7; a possible D gene is TRBD1 (5 bases). This CDR3 contains 14 residues. V lost 5 bases, J lost 2 bases, and 13 bases lay in between. CDR1 and CDR2 from the germline V gene are LGHNA and YNFKEQ. The CDR3 loop is CASSGQVGAYEQYF. DNA for the CDR3: TGTGCCAGCAGCGGTCAAGTAGGGGCCTACGAGCAGTACTTC.

This clone has more than one count but fewer than ten. The V gene is TRBV4-1, the J gene TRBJ2-4; the match to TRBD2 covers 12 bases. The junction had 3 bases not matched to a gene; V was cut back by 2 bases and J by 1 base. The V gene's germline CDR1 is MGHRA and CDR2 YSYEKL. The CDR3 length is 17 residues. CDR3 region: CASSQPTSGRAKNIQYF. The CDR3 DNA sequence: TGCGCCAGCAGCCAACCTACTAGCGGGAGGGCCAAAAACATTCAGTACTTC.

V gene TRBV7-3 combines with J gene TRBJ2-2, with D perhaps TRBD1 (7 bases). CDR3 length equals 17 residues. Looked up from germline, CDR1 is SGHTA and CDR2 is FQGTGA. Trimming removed 5 bases from V and 1 base from J, with 17 bases in between. CDR3 sequence (DNA): TGTGCCAGCAGCCCAAAGGGGGCTAGCGAGAACACCGGGGAGCTGTTTTTT. It specifies CASSPKGASENTGELFF.

The chain employs TRBV7-8 and TRBJ1-2; no clear D. The CDR3 totals 15 residues. Trimming took off 3 bases at V and 0 bases at J, with 11 bases between the two ends. CDR1 and CDR2 from the germline V gene are SGHVS and FQNEAQ. The CDR3 DNA sequence: TGTGCCAGCAGCTTGAACAGCCTATCTAACTATGGCTACACCTTC. Its translation: CASSLNSLSNYGYTF.